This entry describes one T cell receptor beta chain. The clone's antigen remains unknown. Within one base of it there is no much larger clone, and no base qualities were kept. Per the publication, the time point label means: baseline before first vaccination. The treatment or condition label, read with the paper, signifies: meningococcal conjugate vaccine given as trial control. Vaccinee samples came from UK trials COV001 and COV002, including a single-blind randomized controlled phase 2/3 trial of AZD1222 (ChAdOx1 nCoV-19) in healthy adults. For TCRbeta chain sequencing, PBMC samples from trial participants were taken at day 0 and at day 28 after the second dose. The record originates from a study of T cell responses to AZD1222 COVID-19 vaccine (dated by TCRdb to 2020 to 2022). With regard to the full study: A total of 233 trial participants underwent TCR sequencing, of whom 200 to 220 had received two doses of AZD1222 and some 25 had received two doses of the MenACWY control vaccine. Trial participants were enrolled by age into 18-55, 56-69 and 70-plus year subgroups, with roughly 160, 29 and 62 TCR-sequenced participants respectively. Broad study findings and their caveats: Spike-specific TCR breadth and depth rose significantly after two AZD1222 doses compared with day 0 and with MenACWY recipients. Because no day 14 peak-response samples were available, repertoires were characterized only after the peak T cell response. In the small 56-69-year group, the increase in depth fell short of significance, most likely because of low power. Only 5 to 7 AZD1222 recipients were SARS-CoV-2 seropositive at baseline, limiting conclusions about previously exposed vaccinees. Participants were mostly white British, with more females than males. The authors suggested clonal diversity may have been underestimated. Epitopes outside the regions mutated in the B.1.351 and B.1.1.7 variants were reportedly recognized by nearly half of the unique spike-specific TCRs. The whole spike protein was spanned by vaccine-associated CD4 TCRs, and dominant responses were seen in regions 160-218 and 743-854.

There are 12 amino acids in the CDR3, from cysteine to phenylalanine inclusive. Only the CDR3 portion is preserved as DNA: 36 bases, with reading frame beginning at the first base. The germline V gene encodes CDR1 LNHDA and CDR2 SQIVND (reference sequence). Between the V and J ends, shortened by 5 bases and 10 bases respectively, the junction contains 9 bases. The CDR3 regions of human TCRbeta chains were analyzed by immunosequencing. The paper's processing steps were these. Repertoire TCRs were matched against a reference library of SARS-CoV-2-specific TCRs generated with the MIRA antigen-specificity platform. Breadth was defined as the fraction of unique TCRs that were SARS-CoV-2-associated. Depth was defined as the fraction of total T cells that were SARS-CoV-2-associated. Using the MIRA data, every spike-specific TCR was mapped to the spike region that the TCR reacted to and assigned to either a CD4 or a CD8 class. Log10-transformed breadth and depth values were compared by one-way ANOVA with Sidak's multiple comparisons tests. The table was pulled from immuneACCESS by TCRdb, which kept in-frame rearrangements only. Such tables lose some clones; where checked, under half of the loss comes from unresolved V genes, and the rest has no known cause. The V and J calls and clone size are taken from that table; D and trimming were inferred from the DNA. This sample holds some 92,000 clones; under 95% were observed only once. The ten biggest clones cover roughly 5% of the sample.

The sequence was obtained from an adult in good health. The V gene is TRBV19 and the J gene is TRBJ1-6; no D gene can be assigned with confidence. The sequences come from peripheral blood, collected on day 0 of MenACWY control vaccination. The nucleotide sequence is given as TGTGCCAGTAGTCTCCTGGGCTCACCCCTCCACTTT. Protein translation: CASSLLGSPLHF.